This T cell receptor (beta chain) was observed in a study of T cell changes during pregnancy in multiple sclerosis. From germline, CDR1 is GTSNPN and CDR2 SVGIG (reference sequence). The CDR3 has 13 residues. The V end lost 4 bases, the J end lost 6 bases, and 14 bases lay between the germline ends. Clones were sequenced by immunoSEQ multiplex PCR, and TCRdb holds only the in-frame ones, with some missing. There are 35,000 to 45,000 clones in the sample; roughly nine tenths occur only once, and roughly 4.5% lies in the top ten. Sequenced here: peripheral blood, sampled in the second trimester of pregnancy. The gene calls are TRBV30 and TRBJ2-3; D might be TRBD1 (7 bases). This TCR came from a female donor in good health, enrolled as a control in a pregnancy study. CDR3 nucleotides: TGTGCCTGGACCAGACTAGGGGGCGATACGCAGTATTTT. Amino acid sequence: CAWTRLGGDTQYF.